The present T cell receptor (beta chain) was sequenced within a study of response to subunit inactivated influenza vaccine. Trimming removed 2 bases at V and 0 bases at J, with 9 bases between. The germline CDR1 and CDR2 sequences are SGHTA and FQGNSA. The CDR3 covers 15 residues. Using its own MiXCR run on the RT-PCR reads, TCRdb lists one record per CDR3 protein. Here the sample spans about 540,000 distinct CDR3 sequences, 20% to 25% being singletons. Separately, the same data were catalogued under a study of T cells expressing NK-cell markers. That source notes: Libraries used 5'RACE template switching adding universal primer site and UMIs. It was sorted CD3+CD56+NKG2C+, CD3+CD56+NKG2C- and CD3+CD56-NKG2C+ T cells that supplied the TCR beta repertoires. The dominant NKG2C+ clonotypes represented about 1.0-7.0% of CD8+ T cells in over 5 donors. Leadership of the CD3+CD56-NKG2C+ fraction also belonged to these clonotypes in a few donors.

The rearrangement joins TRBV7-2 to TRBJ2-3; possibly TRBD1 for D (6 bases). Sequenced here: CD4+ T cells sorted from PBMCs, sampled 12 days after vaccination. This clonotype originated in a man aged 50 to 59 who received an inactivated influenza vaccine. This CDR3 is CASSLKGQSTDTQYF. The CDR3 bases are TGTGCCAGCAGCTTAAAAGGACAGAGCACAGATACGCAGTATTTT.